Below, 18 T cell receptor beta chains from the same sample are listed, as sequenced in a study of T-cell reconstitution after alpha-beta-depleted transplantation in children listed by TCRdb under 2016. Libraries were built with PCR. The sequencer listed for this sample is Illumina HiSeq 2500. To normalize quantification of the TCRbeta repertoire, the TCR libraries were built with molecular barcoding that relied on unique molecular identifiers. Through fastp at Q25 and MiXCR, TCRdb rebuilt clones from the public reads, retaining in-frame beta chains. Rows are unified per CDR3 protein, each entry keeping the most common DNA and genes. In all, the sample holds around 300,000 distinct CDR3 sequences, and about 9.9% of those were seen once. The top ten constitute roughly a quarter of the sample. What the treatment or condition label conveys for this sample: allogeneic hematopoietic cell transplantation with graft depleted of TCRalphabeta T cells and CD19 B cells.

Sequences were derived from peripheral blood, sampled 180 days after TCRalphabeta/CD19-depleted stem cell transplant. Every receptor here comes from a male patient between 2 and 10 years old who had a stem cell transplant for chronic granulomatous disease, so the T cells may come from the graft donor.

This clonotype was detected many times. The CDR3 DNA sequence: TGTGCCAGCAGCCGTCGTGCGGTAGGGCCCTACGAGCAGTACTTC. It codes for CASSRRAVGPYEQYF. The chain is built from TRBV3-1 and TRBJ2-7, with unresolved D. Germline V gives CDR1 LGHDT, CDR2 YNNKEL (reference sequence). The CDR3 has 15 amino acids. The germline V and J ends were trimmed by 4 bases and 2 bases, with 15 bases remaining between them.

This clonotype was counted ten times or more. The CDR3 sequence is CASSPLSRSDTQYF. DNA of the CDR3: TGTGCCAGCAGCCCCCTAAGTCGATCAGATACGCAGTATTTT. This chain joins TRBV7-8 and TRBJ2-3; D gene unclear. Germline V gives CDR1 SGHVS, CDR2 FQNEAQ. This CDR3 has 14 amino acids. V was trimmed by 5 bases and J by 4 bases, leaving 13 bases between them.

This clonotype was seen repeatedly, ten times or more. J is TRBJ2-1 and V is TRBV9, with 11 nucleotides matching TRBD2. The CDR3 has 17 residues. Trimming removed 0 bases from V and 0 bases from J; junction bases left unmatched: 2. The germline gives CDR1 SGDLS, CDR2 YYNGEE. CDR3 coding DNA: TGTGCCAGCAGCGTAGCGCTAGCGGGGGGCTCCTACAATGAGCAGTTCTTC. Translating gives CASSVALAGGSYNEQFF.

This clonotype was counted at least ten times. The rearrangement uses TRBV7-6 and TRBJ2-2, with TRBD2 matching 12 bases. V trimming: 5 bases; J trimming: 5 bases; junction bases outside the gene matches: 12. This CDR3 region has 18 residues. The germline CDR1 and CDR2 sequences are SGHVS and FNYEAQ. This chain's CDR3 is CASSLFGFTSGGTGELFF. CDR3 DNA: TGTGCCAGCAGCCTCTTTGGGTTCACTAGCGGGGGGACCGGGGAGCTGTTTTTT. Together with reference TRBV7-6 and TRBJ2-2, the CDR3 gives the full variable domain: GAGVSQSPRYKVTKRGQDVALRCDPISGHVSLYWYRQALGQGPEFLTYFNYEAQQDKSGLPNDRFSAERPEGSISTLTIQRTEQRDSAMYRCASSLFGFTSGGTGELFFGEGSRLTVL.

This clonotype was seen at least ten times. This sequence joins TRBV11-2 and TRBJ2-3; D remains unclear. The germline V and J ends were trimmed by 4 bases and 3 bases, with 11 bases remaining between them. The CDR3 has 14 residues. Germline CDR1 and CDR2: SGHAT and FQNNGV. The CDR3 region is CASSSLVGTDTQYF. In DNA form, the CDR3 reads TGTGCCAGCAGCTCACTTGTAGGGACAGATACGCAGTATTTT. Combining the CDR3 with reference TRBV11-2 and TRBJ2-3 gives the whole variable domain EAGVAQSPRYKIIEKRQSVAFWCNPISGHATLYWYQQILGQGPKLLIQFQNNGVVDDSQLPKDRFSAERLKGVDSTLKIQPAKLEDSAVYLCASSSLVGTDTQYFGPGTRLTVL.

This clonotype was recorded many times. The V gene is TRBV4-2, the J gene TRBJ1-5; 11 nucleotides align to TRBD1. With 9 bases clipped from V and 3 bases from J, the junction kept 16 bases outside the gene matches. The CDR3 runs to 18 residues. Per germline, CDR1 LGHNA and CDR2 YNFKEQ. CDR3 bases: TGTGCCAGAAAGCCAAGTGGACAGGGGGCGAAGTACAATCAGCCCCAGCATTTT. It codes for CARKPSGQGAKYNQPQHF.

This clonotype was counted ten times or more. This chain uses TRBV10-3 with TRBJ1-5; TRBD1 matches 8 bases. The V gene end was trimmed by 0 bases and the J gene end by 2 bases; junction bases not matched to a gene: 6. Germline values: CDR1 ENHRY, CDR2 SYGVKD. The length of the CDR3 is 17 residues. The CDR3 DNA follows: TGTGCCATCAGTGAGTCGGGTCAGGGGGCGGGCAATCAGCCCCAGCATTTT. Its protein product is CAISESGQGAGNQPQHF.

The chain combines TRBV7-2 with TRBJ1-2; 9 bases align to TRBD1. The trim removed 3 bases at V and 8 bases at J, leaving 28 bases unmatched. Per germline, CDR1 SGHTA and CDR2 FQGNSA. The CDR3 runs to 21 residues. The CDR3 loop is CASSLGDREPGIRPPARGYTF. DNA of the CDR3: TGTGCCAGCAGCTTGGGGGACAGGGAACCTGGGATTAGACCACCTGCGCGGGGCTACACCTTC.

Many counts were recorded for this clonotype. The J gene is TRBJ2-1, the V gene TRBV15, with a possible D match to TRBD2 (5 bases). Germline CDR1 is LNHNV and CDR2 is YYDKDF (reference sequence). V dropped 0 bases and J dropped 5 bases, with 8 bases sitting between them. The CDR3 loop spans 14 amino acids. In DNA, the CDR3 is TGTGCCACCAGCAGAGAGCGGGCGAACAATGAGCAGTTCTTC. It yields the protein CATSRERANNEQFF.

This clonotype was seen repeatedly, ten times or more. This chain's CDR3 is CAITPGQSTDTQYF. The DNA for the CDR3 is TGTGCCATCACCCCGGGACAGAGCACAGATACGCAGTATTTT. V gene TRBV10-3 combines with J gene TRBJ2-3, with 7 bases lining up with TRBD1. The length of the CDR3 is 14 residues. Looked up from germline, CDR1 is ENHRY and CDR2 is SYGVKD. J was trimmed by 0 bases and V by 7 bases; bases with no gene match: 4.

There are many counts of this clonotype. This chain connects TRBV28 to TRBJ2-3; maybe TRBD1 (6 bases). V was clipped by 10 bases and J by 1 base, with 12 bases between them. This CDR3 has 13 amino acids. The germline V gene has CDR1 MDHEN and CDR2 SYDVKM. CDR3 amino acids: CAITGYGTDTQYF. CDR3 in DNA: TGTGCCATCACAGGGTATGGCACAGATACGCAGTATTTT.

This clonotype was recorded many times. The genes are TRBV12-3 or TRBV12-4 and TRBJ2-3, with D perhaps matching TRBD1 or TRBD2 (5 bases each). CDR3 length equals 16 residues. The V gene lost 6 bases and the J gene lost 0 bases, with 16 bases spanning the gap. The CDR3 nucleotides are TGTGCCAGCAGCTATGGGGGAGTGTCTAGCACAGATACGCAGTATTTT. It codes for CASSYGGVSSTDTQYF.

Many counts were recorded for this clonotype. This chain joins TRBV2 and TRBJ2-7; D possibly corresponds to TRBD1 (5 bases). Germline CDR1 reads SNHLY; CDR2 reads FYNNEI. V gave up 3 bases and J gave up 4 bases, with 13 bases separating them. The CDR3 runs 14 residues. The CDR3 nucleotides read TGTGCCAGCAGTGAGACAGAGAATCCATACGAGCAGTACTTC. It encodes CASSETENPYEQYF. The full variable domain, completed using reference TRBV2 and TRBJ2-7, is EPEVTQTPSHQVTQMGQEVILRCVPISNHLYFYWYRQILGQKVEFLVSFYNNEISEKSEIFDDQFSVERPDGSNFTLKIRSTKLEDSAMYFCASSETENPYEQYFGPGTRLTVT.

This clonotype was detected ten times or more. The chain uses TRBV27 and TRBJ2-7; weak D call: TRBD1 (6 bases). V lost 6 bases and J lost 6, with 18 bases in between. CDR1 MNHEY and CDR2 SMNVEV come from the germline V gene (reference sequence). CDR3 length: 14 residues. The DNA of the CDR3 is TGTGCCAGCAGCCTCCTACAGGGAATTGGCGAGCAGTACTTC. Translating gives CASSLLQGIGEQYF.

This clonotype was found many times. The chain couples TRBV28 to TRBJ2-7; 9 positions agree with TRBD2. The CDR3 spans 15 residues. The V and J ends lost 1 base and 4 bases, in that order; junction bases with no gene match: 5. Looked up from germline, CDR1 is MDHEN and CDR2 is SYDVKM. The CDR3 coding sequence is TGTGCCAGCAGTTTATTGGCGGGAGGGAGGTACGAGCAGTACTTC. It encodes CASSLLAGGRYEQYF.

This clonotype was seen ten or more times. The chain carries TRBV13 and TRBJ2-5; 7 nucleotides match TRBD1. The ends lost 1 base at V and 2 bases at J; junction bases unmatched: 4. The CDR3 loop spans 15 amino acids. CDR1 is PRHDT, CDR2 FYEKMQ, per germline (reference sequence). The CDR3 protein is CASSLAGQAQETQYF. The CDR3 nucleotides read TGTGCCAGCAGCTTAGCCGGACAGGCTCAAGAGACCCAGTACTTC. Using reference TRBV13 and TRBJ2-5 for the parts outside the CDR3, the full variable domain is AAGVIQSPRHLIKEKRETATLKCYPIPRHDTVYWYQQGPGQDPQFLISFYEKMQSDKGSIPDRFSAQQFSDYHSELNMSSLELGDSALYFCASSLAGQAQETQYFGPGTRLLVL.

This clonotype was seen repeatedly, ten times or more. This chain uses TRBV10-3 with TRBJ2-5; D is perhaps TRBD1 (5 bases). This CDR3 has 12 residues. Per the germline V gene, CDR1 is ENHRY and CDR2 is SYGVKD. V lost 10 bases to trimming and J lost 1 base, with 10 bases between them. The DNA for the CDR3 is TGTGCCACCCAGGGTACCCAAGAGACCCAGTACTTC. Amino acid sequence: CATQGTQETQYF.

This clonotype appeared many times. V usage is TRBV3-1 and J usage is TRBJ2-1, with 10 bases lining up with TRBD2. Trimming cost V 4 bases and J 4 bases; bases outside gene matches: 7. The CDR3 runs to 16 residues. CDR1 LGHDT and CDR2 YNNKEL come from the germline V gene (reference sequence). The CDR3 protein is CASSRLLAGDYNEQFF. CDR3 coding DNA: TGTGCCAGCAGCCGCCTGCTAGCGGGGGATTACAATGAGCAGTTCTTC.